The rows below give T cell receptor beta chains drawn from one sample of a study of blood T cell repertoires in COVID-19. Using immunoSEQ multiplex PCR, the repertoire was profiled, and TCRdb retains in-frame clones only, with some absent. The sample has about 110,000 clones; 65% to 80% are singletons. Sequencing was performed on peripheral blood. The receptor set was obtained from a man between 65 and 85 years old with acute or convalescent COVID-19. Each CDR3 is given with its conserved first and last residue. The D gene is left open where the match is weak. Part of the rows lack a size; the others show once, few, many or a class for expanded clones.

TRBV19	TRBJ1-4	.	.	TGTGCCAGTAGTACCCGGGATGGTACGAATGAAAAACTGTTTTTT	CASSTRDGTNEKLFF
TRBV3-1/TRBV3-2	TRBJ2-2	.	.	TGTGCCAGCAGCCAAGATTTTAACACGAACACCGGGGAGCTGTTTTTT	CASSQDFNTNTGELFF
TRBV6-5	TRBJ1-2	.	.	TGTGCCAGCAGTTACTCGGAGGGCAGCACCAACTATGGCTACACCTTC	CASSYSEGSTNYGYTF
TRBV9	TRBJ2-5	once	.	TGTGCCAGCAGCGTTCAGGACTATTACGCAGAGACCCAGTACTTC	CASSVQDYYAETQYF
TRBV6-1	TRBJ2-7	.	.	TGTGCCAGCAGTGAACCAGCACAGGGTTTCGGCGAGCAGTACTTC	CASSEPAQGFGEQYF
TRBV9	TRBJ1-6	once	TRBD1	TGTGCCAGCAGCCCAACCGGGACAGTTAAGTCTAATTCACCCCTCCACTTT	CASSPTGTVKSNSPLHF
TRBV25-1	TRBJ1-2	.	.	TGTGCCAGCAGTGAACAGGGCTATGGCTACACCTTC	CASSEQGYGYTF
TRBV13	TRBJ1-2	many	.	TGTGCCAGCAGCTTAGAGGGGGGGAGCTATGGCTACACCTTC	CASSLEGGSYGYTF
TRBV3-1/TRBV3-2	TRBJ2-5	.	TRBD2	TGTGCCAGCAGCCAAGATACCCTAGCGGGGCGGGAGACCCAGTACTTC	CASSQDTLAGRETQYF
TRBV12-3/TRBV12-4	TRBJ1-2	once	.	TGTGCCAGCAGTTCCTCCAGGGGTGGCTACACCTTC	CASSSSRGGYTF
TRBV19	TRBJ1-3	.	TRBD1	TGTGCCAGTAGTGTCCGGAGTTGGACAGGGGTTAACACCATATATTTT	CASSVRSWTGVNTIYF
TRBV28	TRBJ2-7	.	TRBD2	TGTGCCAGCAGTTTTACACTAGCGGGGCTTTCCTACGAGCAGTACTTC	CASSFTLAGLSYEQYF
TRBV27	TRBJ1-1	.	.	TGTGCCAGCAGTCCCCAGGGTTGGACTGAAGCTTTCTTT	CASSPQGWTEAFF
TRBV2	TRBJ1-6	few	TRBD1	TGTGCCAGCAGGAGGGACAGGAATTCACCCCTCCACTTT	CASRRDRNSPLHF
TRBV9	TRBJ2-6	.	.	TGTGCCAGCAGCCCGACATGGGGGAGGCGGGCCAACGTCCTGACTTTC	CASSPTWGRRANVLTF
TRBV2	TRBJ1-6	few	TRBD1	TGTGCCAGCAGTGAAGCGGGACCCGGGACAGGGAGATATAATTCACCCCTCCACTTT	CASSEAGPGTGRYNSPLHF
TRBV7-2	TRBJ2-3	.	.	TGTGCCAGCAGCCCCAAGGGGGGCGGGGGAGATACGCAGTATTTT	CASSPKGGGGDTQYF
TRBV6-5	TRBJ2-7	.	TRBD1	TGTGCCAGCGGACTGACAGGGGGCCTCTACGAGCAGTACTTC	CASGLTGGLYEQYF
TRBV5-8	TRBJ2-5	.	.	TGTGCCAGCAGCTTGAGTGGGACATATCAAGAGACCCAGTACTTC	CASSLSGTYQETQYF
TRBV2	TRBJ1-1	.	.	TGTGCCAGCACAACGCGATACAGGGACACTGAAGCTTTCTTT	CASTTRYRDTEAFF
TRBV2	TRBJ1-2	once	.	TGTGCCAGCAGTGACCGGGGGGGCTATGGCTACACCTTC	CASSDRGGYGYTF
TRBV5-6	TRBJ1-4	.	.	TGTGCCAGCAGTATCACCGGGTCAGGGGCCCTTGGGGAAAAACTGTTTTTT	CASSITGSGALGEKLFF
TRBV19	TRBJ1-1	few	.	TGTGCCAGTAAATTCGGGTCGAACACTGAAGCTTTCTTT	CASKFGSNTEAFF
TRBV7-2	TRBJ1-5	few	TRBD1	TGTGCCAGCAGCTTAGAGGGGGCCCCTAATCAGCCCCAGCATTTT	CASSLEGAPNQPQHF
TRBV10-1	TRBJ2-7	.	TRBD1	TGCGCCATACGACCGGACAGGACGAGCTCCTACGAGCAGTACTTC	CAIRPDRTSSYEQYF
TRBV7-7	TRBJ2-3	.	.	TGTGCCAGCAGCTCGGGGATAGAAACAGATACGCAGTATTTT	CASSSGIETDTQYF
TRBV19	TRBJ2-1	.	TRBD2	TGTGCCAGTAGGCTAGCGGGGGCCTACAATGAGCAGTTCTTC	CASRLAGAYNEQFF
TRBV19	TRBJ1-6	.	TRBD1	TGTGCCACCCGGACAGGGTACAATTCACCCCTCCACTTT	CATRTGYNSPLHF
TRBV19	TRBJ2-7	.	.	TGTGCCAGTATGGGGGGATCCTACGAGCAGTACTTC	CASMGGSYEQYF
TRBV6-5	TRBJ1-1	.	.	TGTGCCAGCAGTTACCACTTGAAGACTGAAGCTTTCTTT	CASSYHLKTEAFF
TRBV7-2	TRBJ1-4	.	.	TGTGCCAGCAGCTTGAGCAGGGTGAATGAAAAACTGTTTTTT	CASSLSRVNEKLFF
TRBV2	TRBJ1-1	.	.	TGTGCCAGCAGGGATCGACAGTCGAACACTGAAGCTTTCTTT	CASRDRQSNTEAFF
TRBV19	TRBJ1-2	few	.	TGTGCCAGTGGGGCGGCGTGGGGGGAGGACTATGGCTACACCTTC	CASGAAWGEDYGYTF
TRBV18	TRBJ2-7	.	TRBD1	TGTGCCAGCTCACCACGGACAGGGGAGGAGCAGTACTTC	CASSPRTGEEQYF
TRBV7-6	TRBJ2-7	.	TRBD1	TGTGCCAGCGGGGGACAGGGCTCCTACGAGCAGTACTTC	CASGGQGSYEQYF
TRBV10-3	TRBJ2-7	.	TRBD1	TGTGCCATCAGTCGGGACAGAGATAGGGAGCAGTACTTC	CAISRDRDREQYF
TRBV2	TRBJ2-2	.	.	TGTGCCAGCAGGGGAACGCAGGGTGCCGGGGAGCTGTTTTTT	CASRGTQGAGELFF
TRBV6-2/TRBV6-3	TRBJ2-3	.	.	TGTGCCAGCAGTTACTCGGGGGGAGATACGCAGTATTTT	CASSYSGGDTQYF
TRBV24-1	TRBJ2-5	.	.	TGTGCCACCAGTGATTCGGGAGCGAGGGAGACCCAGTACTTC	CATSDSGARETQYF
TRBV6-2/TRBV6-3	TRBJ2-7	.	.	TGTGCCAGCAGTTCTGCGGGGGCTCACTCCTACGAGCAGTACTTC	CASSSAGAHSYEQYF
TRBV5-4	TRBJ1-1	few	.	TGTGCCAGCAGCCCCCCTCGGGGTAACACTGAAGCTTTCTTT	CASSPPRGNTEAFF
TRBV9	TRBJ1-3	.	.	TGTGCCAGCAGCGTAGAGGGGACTGGAAACACCATATATTTT	CASSVEGTGNTIYF
TRBV6-5	TRBJ1-5	few	.	TGTGCCAGCGCGGGCCATCGCAATCAGCCCCAGCATTTT	CASAGHRNQPQHF
TRBV5-3	TRBJ1-6	few	TRBD1	TGTGCCAGAAGCTTCCGGGTTTGGTTCGGGACAGGGAGTTCACCCCTCCACTTT	CARSFRVWFGTGSSPLHF
TRBV6-1	TRBJ1-2	.	TRBD1	TGTGCCAGCAGTTCGGGACAGGGGAACTATGGCTACACCTTC	CASSSGQGNYGYTF
TRBV19	TRBJ2-2	.	.	TGTGCCAGTAGTAGGGGGCTCGGGGACGGGGAGCTGTTTTTT	CASSRGLGDGELFF
TRBV4-1	TRBJ1-3	few	TRBD1	TGCGCCAGCAGCCAAGGGTTACAGGGGAACTCTGGAAACACCATATATTTT	CASSQGLQGNSGNTIYF
TRBV7-6	TRBJ2-7	.	TRBD1	TGTGCCAGCAGCTCCGACAGGGGGGGACAGTACTTC	CASSSDRGGQYF
TRBV6-1	TRBJ1-2	.	TRBD1	TGTGCCAGCAGTGGGTATTCCGGGACAGAAAATCCTAACTATGGCTACACCTTC	CASSGYSGTENPNYGYTF
TRBV6-5	TRBJ1-2	.	.	TGTGCCAGCAGTTACCTCGCGTCGGGGACTCATGGCTACACCTTC	CASSYLASGTHGYTF
TRBV18	TRBJ2-3	.	.	TGTGCCAGCTCACGGATACAGGGAAGGAGCACAGATACGCAGTATTTT	CASSRIQGRSTDTQYF
TRBV4-3	TRBJ2-7	.	TRBD1	TGCGCCAGCAGCCAAGCATTAGGACAGGGGTTGTACGAGCAGTACTTC	CASSQALGQGLYEQYF
TRBV28	TRBJ2-3	few	.	TGTGCCAGCAGTCCACCCGGGGAGATCACAGATACGCAGTATTTT	CASSPPGEITDTQYF
TRBV5-3	TRBJ2-1	few	TRBD2	TGTGCCAGAAGCCTCCCGGGACTAGCGGGGGGCCGAGGGGAGCAGTTCTTC	CARSLPGLAGGRGEQFF
TRBV19	TRBJ2-7	few	.	TGTGCCAGTAGTATAGGTAGGGGAACCTACGAGCAGTACTTC	CASSIGRGTYEQYF
TRBV7-9	TRBJ1-6	.	.	TGTGCCAGCAGCTCGCCCGCGGACTTAGTCTATAATTCACCCCTCCACTTT	CASSSPADLVYNSPLHF
TRBV6-2/TRBV6-3	TRBJ1-3	.	.	TGTGCCAGCAGTTACGGGGCGGATATCTCTGGAAACACCATATATTTT	CASSYGADISGNTIYF
TRBV11-3	TRBJ2-7	.	TRBD1	TGTGCCAGCAGCACAGGGGTTGTGGGCGAGCAGTACTTC	CASSTGVVGEQYF
TRBV19	TRBJ1-5	.	.	TGTGCCAGTAGTATAGGGAGGGGTCTGGATCAACCCCAGCATTTT	CASSIGRGLDQPQHF